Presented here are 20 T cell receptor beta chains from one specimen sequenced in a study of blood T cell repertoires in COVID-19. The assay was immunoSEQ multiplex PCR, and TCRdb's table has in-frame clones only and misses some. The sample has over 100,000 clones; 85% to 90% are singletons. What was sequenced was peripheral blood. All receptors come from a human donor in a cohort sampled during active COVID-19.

The CDR3 loop reads CAISPSGRVSGELFF. DNA for the CDR3: TGTGCCATCAGCCCTAGCGGGAGGGTTTCCGGGGAGCTGTTTTTT. This chain joins TRBV10-3 and TRBJ2-2; 12 bases map to TRBD2. Germline V gene sequence: CDR1 ENHRY, CDR2 SYGVKD. Trimming took 6 bases from V and 6 from J; bases not matched to a gene: 5. This CDR3 is 15 amino acids long.

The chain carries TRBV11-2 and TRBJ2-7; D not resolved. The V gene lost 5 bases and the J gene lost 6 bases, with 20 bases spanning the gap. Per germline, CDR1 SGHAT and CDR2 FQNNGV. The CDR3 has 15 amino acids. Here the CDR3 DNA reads TGTGCCAGCAGCGCTGGCGGTAGAGCCCTGGGCGAGCAGTACTTC. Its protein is CASSAGGRALGEQYF.

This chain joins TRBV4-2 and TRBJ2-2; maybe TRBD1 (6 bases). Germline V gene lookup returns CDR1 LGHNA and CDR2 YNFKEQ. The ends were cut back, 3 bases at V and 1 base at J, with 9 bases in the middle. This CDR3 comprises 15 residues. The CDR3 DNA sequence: TGTGCCAGCAGCCAGCCGGGACAGAACACCGGGGAGCTGTTTTTT. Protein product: CASSQPGQNTGELFF.

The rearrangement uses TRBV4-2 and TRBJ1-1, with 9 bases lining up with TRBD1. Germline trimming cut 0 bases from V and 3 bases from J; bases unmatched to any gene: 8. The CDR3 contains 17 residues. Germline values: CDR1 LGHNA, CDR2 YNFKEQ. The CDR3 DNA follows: TGTGCCAGCAGCCAAGAGTCCACCCGGACAGGGGACACTGAAGCTTTCTTT. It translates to CASSQESTRTGDTEAFF.

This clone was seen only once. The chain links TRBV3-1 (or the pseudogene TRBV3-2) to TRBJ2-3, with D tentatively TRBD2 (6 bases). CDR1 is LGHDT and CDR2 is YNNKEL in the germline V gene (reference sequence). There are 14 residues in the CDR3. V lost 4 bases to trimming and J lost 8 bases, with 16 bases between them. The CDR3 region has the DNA TGTGCCAGCAGCCCCAAATGGGGGGAGTCTACGCAGTATTTT. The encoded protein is CASSPKWGESTQYF.

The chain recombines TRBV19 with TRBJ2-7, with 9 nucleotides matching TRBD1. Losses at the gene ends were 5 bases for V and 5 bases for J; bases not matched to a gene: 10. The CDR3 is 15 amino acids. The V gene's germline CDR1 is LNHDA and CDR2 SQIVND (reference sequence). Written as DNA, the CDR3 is TGTGCCAGTAGTCCGTCCCCCTGGGACAGGGACGAGCAGTACTTC. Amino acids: CASSPSPWDRDEQYF.

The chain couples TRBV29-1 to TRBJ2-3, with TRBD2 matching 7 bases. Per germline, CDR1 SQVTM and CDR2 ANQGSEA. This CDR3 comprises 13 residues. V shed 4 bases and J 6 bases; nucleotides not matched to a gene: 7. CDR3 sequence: CSVAGLGGDTQYF. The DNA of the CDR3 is TGCAGCGTTGCGGGGCTGGGAGGGGATACGCAGTATTTT.

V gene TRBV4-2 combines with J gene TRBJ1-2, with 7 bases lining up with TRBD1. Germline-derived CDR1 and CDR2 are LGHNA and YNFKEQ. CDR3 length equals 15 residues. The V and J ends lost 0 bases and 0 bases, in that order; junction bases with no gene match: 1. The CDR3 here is CASSQEGQPNYGYTF. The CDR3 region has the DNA TGTGCCAGCAGCCAAGAGGGACAGCCTAACTATGGCTACACCTTC.

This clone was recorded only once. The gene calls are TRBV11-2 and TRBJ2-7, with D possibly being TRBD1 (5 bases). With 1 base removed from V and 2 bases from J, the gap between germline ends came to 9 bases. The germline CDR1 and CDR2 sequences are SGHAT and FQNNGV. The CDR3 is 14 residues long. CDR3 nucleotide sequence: TGTGCCAGCAGCTTAGCGGACATTACCTACGAGCAGTACTTC. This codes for CASSLADITYEQYF.

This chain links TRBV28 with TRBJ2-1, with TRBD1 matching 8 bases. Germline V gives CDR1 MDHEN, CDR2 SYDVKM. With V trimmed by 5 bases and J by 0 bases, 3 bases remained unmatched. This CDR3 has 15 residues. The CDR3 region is CASSRTGSSYNEQFF. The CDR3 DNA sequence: TGTGCCAGCAGTCGGACAGGGAGCTCCTACAATGAGCAGTTCTTC.

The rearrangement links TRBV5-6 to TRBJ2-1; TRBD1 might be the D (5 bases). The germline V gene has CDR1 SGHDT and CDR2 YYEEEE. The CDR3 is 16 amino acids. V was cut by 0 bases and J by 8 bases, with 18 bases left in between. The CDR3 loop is CASSLVGRAHFDEQFF. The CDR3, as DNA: TGTGCCAGCAGCTTGGTGGGCAGGGCCCACTTCGATGAGCAGTTCTTC.

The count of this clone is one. CDR3 bases: TGTGCCTGGGGGGGGGCTGAACCGGCTTTCTTT. The encoded protein is CAWGGAEPAFF. The chain couples TRBV30 to TRBJ1-1, with D possibly matching TRBD1 (6 bases). This CDR3 has 11 residues. Trimming shortened V by 5 bases and J by 11 bases, and 15 bases separated the two germline ends. Germline V CDR1 and CDR2: GTSNPN, SVGIG (reference sequence).

For the CDR3, the DNA is TGTGCCAGCAGCCTAGTCGGGGGAGAGACCCAGTACTTC. It specifies CASSLVGGETQYF. The rearrangement links TRBV5-4 to TRBJ2-5, with D possibly matching TRBD2 (6 bases). This CDR3 has 13 amino acids. V was trimmed by 4 bases and J by 4 bases, leaving 11 bases between them. CDR1 is SGHNT, CDR2 YYREEE, per germline (reference sequence).

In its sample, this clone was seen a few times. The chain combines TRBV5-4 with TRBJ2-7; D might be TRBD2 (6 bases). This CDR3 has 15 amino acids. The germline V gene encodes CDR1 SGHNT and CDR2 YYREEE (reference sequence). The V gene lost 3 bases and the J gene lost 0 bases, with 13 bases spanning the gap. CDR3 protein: CASSSAGLSSYEQYF. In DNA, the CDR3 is TGTGCCAGCAGCTCTGCGGGGCTTAGCTCCTACGAGCAGTACTTC.

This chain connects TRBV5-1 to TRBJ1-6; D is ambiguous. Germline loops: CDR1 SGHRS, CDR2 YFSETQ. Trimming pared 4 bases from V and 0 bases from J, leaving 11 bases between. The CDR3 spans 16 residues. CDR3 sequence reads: CASSLGPNSYNSPLHF. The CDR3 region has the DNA TGCGCCAGCAGCCTGGGCCCTAACTCCTATAATTCACCCCTCCACTTT. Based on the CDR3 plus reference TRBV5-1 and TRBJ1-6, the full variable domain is KAGVTQTPRYLIKTRGQQVTLSCSPISGHRSVSWYQQTPGQGLQFLFEYFSETQRNKGNFPGRFSGRQFSNSRSEMNVSTLELGDSALYLCASSLGPNSYNSPLHFGNGTRLTVT.

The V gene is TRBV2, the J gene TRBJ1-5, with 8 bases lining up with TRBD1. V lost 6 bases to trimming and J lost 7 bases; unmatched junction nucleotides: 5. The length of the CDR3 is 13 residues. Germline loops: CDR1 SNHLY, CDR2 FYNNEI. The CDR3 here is CASRQGALQPQHF. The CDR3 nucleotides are TGTGCCAGCAGGCAGGGGGCGTTACAGCCCCAGCATTTT.

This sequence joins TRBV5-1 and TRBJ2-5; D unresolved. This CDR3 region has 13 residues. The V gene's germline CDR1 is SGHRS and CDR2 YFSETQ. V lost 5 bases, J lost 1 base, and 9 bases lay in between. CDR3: CASSWASQETQYF. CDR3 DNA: TGCGCCAGCAGTTGGGCTTCCCAAGAGACCCAGTACTTC.

The CDR3 nucleotides read TGTGCCAGCAGTCTCCGGGCCACAGGGACTGAAGCTTTCTTT. Its translation is CASSLRATGTEAFF. V gene TRBV2 combines with J gene TRBJ1-1; tentatively, D is TRBD1 (6 bases). CDR3 length equals 14 residues. Germline CDR1 is SNHLY and CDR2 is FYNNEI. V was trimmed by 5 bases and J by 5 bases, leaving 15 bases between them.

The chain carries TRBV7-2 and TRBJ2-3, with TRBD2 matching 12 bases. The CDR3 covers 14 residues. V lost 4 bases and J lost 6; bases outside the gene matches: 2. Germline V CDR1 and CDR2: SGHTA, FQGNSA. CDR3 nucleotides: TGTGCCAGCAGCTCTGGACTAGCGGGGGATACGCAGTATTTT. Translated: CASSSGLAGDTQYF.

CDR3: CASSLGGDYGYTF. CDR3 DNA: TGCGCCAGCAGCCTAGGGGGAGACTATGGCTACACCTTC. The gene calls are TRBV4-1 and TRBJ1-2; perhaps TRBD1 as D (6 bases). The CDR3 is 13 residues long. Per germline, CDR1 MGHRA and CDR2 YSYEKL. V was pared by 4 bases and J by 3 bases, with 9 bases between.